Given below is one TCR beta chain in context. What it recognizes is unknown. Trimming stripped 4 bases from V and 6 bases from J, with 14 bases between. CDR3 length: 14 amino acids. Per germline, CDR1 ENHRY and CDR2 SYGVKD. The method was immunoSEQ multiplex PCR; TCRdb's version includes in-frame clones alone and lacks a portion of them. The sample has around 300,000 clones, roughly 86% seen once; the top ten hold roughly 0.88%. This entry comes from a study of cytomegalovirus exposure and HLA in healthy donors. The study, taken as a whole, reports: Associated with cytomegalovirus, according to the listing, were 150 to 200 TCR beta chains. Most TCR sequences were seen very rarely across donors, but some public TCRs occurred in many.

The material sequenced was PBMCs. The chain combines TRBV10-3 with TRBJ2-3, with TRBD2 as a possible D gene (5 bases). This TCR was sampled from a man aged 25-45 years in good health and CMV-seronegative. The CDR3 sequence is CAISGGAAKDTQYF. Here the CDR3 DNA reads TGTGCCATCAGTGGGGGAGCTGCAAAGGATACGCAGTATTTT.